A single sample gave rise to the 29 T cell receptor beta chains below, sequenced in a study of blood T cell repertoires in COVID-19. Profiling relied on immunoSEQ multiplex PCR, and the TCRdb table lists in-frame clones only, not all of them. The sample lists about 170,000 clones; around 87% were seen once. Sequenced input: peripheral blood. These receptors all stem from a man aged 55 to 70 with COVID-19, enrolled during active disease.

V and J are TRBV3-1 (or the pseudogene TRBV3-2) and TRBJ1-2; D is unclear. Germline V gene data show CDR1 as LGHDT and CDR2 as YNNKEL (reference sequence). The CDR3 spans 13 residues. V was shortened by 3 bases and J by 4 bases, with 9 bases between the two germline ends. CDR3 sequence reads: CASSQGEFYGYTF. In DNA form, the CDR3 reads TGTGCCAGCAGCCAGGGAGAGTTCTATGGCTACACCTTC.

This sequence joins TRBV21-1 and TRBJ1-1. TRBV21-1 constitutes a pseudogene. CDR3 length: 15 residues. CDR3 in DNA: TGTGCCAGCAGCAAGGGACTGTTCCTCGGGACTGAAGCTTTCTTT. It is translated as CASSKGLFLGTEAFF.

The chain links TRBV3-1 (or the pseudogene TRBV3-2) to TRBJ1-1; D possibly corresponds to TRBD1 (5 bases). Between the trimmed V and J ends, which lost 4 bases and 2 bases, there was a span of 11 bases. The germline gives CDR1 LGHDT, CDR2 YNNKEL (reference sequence). CDR3 length equals 14 residues. The CDR3, as DNA: TGTGCCAGCAGCCGGGGAGGGGTCAACACTGAAGCTTTCTTT. This encodes CASSRGGVNTEAFF.

The V gene is TRBV7-2, the J gene TRBJ1-5; 11 bases line up with TRBD1. V lost 5 bases, J lost 7 bases, and 10 bases stayed unmatched. Germline V gene data show CDR1 as SGHTA and CDR2 as FQGNSA. This CDR3 has 16 amino acids. CDR3 sequence: CASSVSPGQGGQPQHF. CDR3 in DNA: TGTGCCAGCAGCGTCTCCCCGGGACAGGGGGGACAGCCCCAGCATTTT. The complete variable domain, with remaining parts taken from reference TRBV7-2 and TRBJ1-5, reads GAGVSQSPSNKVTEKGKDVELRCDPISGHTALYWYRQSLGQGLEFLIYFQGNSAPDKSGLPSDRFSAERTGGSVSTLTIQRTQQEDSAVYLCASSVSPGQGGQPQHFGDGTRLSIL.

The V and J genes are TRBV19 and TRBJ1-1, with D unresolved. CDR1 is LNHDA, CDR2 SQIVND, per germline (reference sequence). V was pared by 2 bases and J by 0 bases, with 4 bases between. The CDR3 is made up of 13 amino acids. In nucleotides, the CDR3 is TGTGCCAGTAGTATACAGATGAACACTGAAGCTTTCTTT. Its translation is CASSIQMNTEAFF. Drawing the rest from reference TRBV19 and TRBJ1-1, the complete variable domain is DGGITQSPKYLFRKEGQNVTLSCEQNLNHDAMYWYRQDPGQGLRLIYYSQIVNDFQKGDIAEGYSVSREKKESFPLTVTSAQKNPTAFYLCASSIQMNTEAFFGQGTRLTVV.

The chain links TRBV9 to TRBJ2-3; TRBD2 matches at 9 bases. Germline V lookup: CDR1 SGDLS, CDR2 YYNGEE. The CDR3 is made up of 17 amino acids. The J segment lost 0 bases and the V segment lost 3 bases, leaving 8 bases of the junction unmatched. Here the CDR3 reads CASSDPRLAASTDTQYF. CDR3 sequence (DNA): TGTGCCAGCAGCGACCCCAGACTAGCGGCTAGCACAGATACGCAGTATTTT.

The gene calls are TRBV13 and TRBJ2-5; 10 positions match TRBD2. CDR1 is PRHDT and CDR2 is FYEKMQ in the germline V gene (reference sequence). The CDR3 extends over 17 amino acids. V was clipped by 4 bases and J by 0 bases; unmatched bases: 8. CDR3 region: CASSWKLAGAYQETQYF. The CDR3 DNA is TGTGCCAGCAGCTGGAAGCTAGCGGGGGCTTACCAAGAGACCCAGTACTTC.

V gene TRBV11-2 combines with J gene TRBJ2-1, with D perhaps TRBD1 (6 bases). Per the germline V gene, CDR1 is SGHAT and CDR2 is FQNNGV. V was shortened by 5 bases and J by 1 base, with 15 bases between the two germline ends. The CDR3 extends over 16 amino acids. The CDR3 loop is CASSPIVGQSYNEQFF. CDR3 nucleotides: TGTGCCAGCAGCCCGATTGTGGGACAATCCTACAATGAGCAGTTCTTC.

The chain recombines TRBV4-2 with TRBJ1-5, with a possible D match to TRBD1 (6 bases). CDR1 is LGHNA, CDR2 YNFKEQ, per germline. With 4 bases removed from V and 2 bases from J, the gap between germline ends came to 12 bases. The CDR3 is made up of 15 amino acids. As DNA, the CDR3 is TGTGCCAGCAGCCCTTGGTCAGGGGGCAATCAGCCCCAGCATTTT. Translation gives CASSPWSGGNQPQHF.

J is TRBJ1-4 and V is TRBV7-8; D might be TRBD1 (6 bases). Germline loops: CDR1 SGHVS, CDR2 FQNEAQ. The CDR3 has 19 amino acids. The germline V and J ends were trimmed by 1 base and 9 bases, with 27 bases remaining between them. The CDR3 nucleotides read TGTGCCAGCAGCTTAGGGGCGGGGGGGGCTTCATTACCCGCCCAAAAACTGTTTTTT. Amino acid sequence: CASSLGAGGASLPAQKLFF.

The CDR3 nucleotides are TGCGCCAGCAGCCAGGATTTCGGACAGGGGTACGAGCAGTACTTC. Protein sequence: CASSQDFGQGYEQYF. The V call is TRBV5-1, the J call TRBJ2-7; 9 positions match TRBD1. The CDR3 totals 15 residues. Germline CDR1 is SGHRS and CDR2 is YFSETQ. V lost 4 bases to trimming and J lost 4 bases; unmatched junction nucleotides: 9.

The V call is TRBV29-1, the J call TRBJ2-1; TRBD2 matches at 13 bases. Per germline, CDR1 SQVTM and CDR2 ANQGSEA. The CDR3 loop spans 12 amino acids. The J segment lost 8 bases and the V segment lost 7 bases, leaving 2 bases of the junction unmatched. The CDR3 nucleotides read TGCAGCGGGACTAGCGGGAGTGATGAGCAGTTCTTC. Translating it yields CSGTSGSDEQFF.

This chain joins TRBV19 and TRBJ2-5; D is ambiguous. CDR3 length: 11 residues. CDR1 LNHDA and CDR2 SQIVND come from the germline V gene (reference sequence). V shed 6 bases and J shed 5 bases, with 7 bases lying between them. This chain's CDR3 is CASRNSETQYF. CDR3 nucleotide sequence: TGTGCCAGTAGGAATAGTGAGACCCAGTACTTC.

This clone appeared a few times. The J gene is TRBJ1-1, the V gene TRBV19; 8 bases are shared with TRBD1. Germline values: CDR1 LNHDA, CDR2 SQIVND (reference sequence). V lost 2 bases and J lost 2; bases outside the gene matches: 1. This CDR3 region has 14 residues. DNA of the CDR3: TGTGCCAGTAGTATATCAGGGGGCAACACTGAAGCTTTCTTT. Translation gives CASSISGGNTEAFF.

This clone has just one count. This sequence joins TRBV11-2 and TRBJ1-1; unclear D gene. V gave up 4 bases and J gave up 5 bases, with 11 bases separating them. This CDR3 is 13 amino acids long. Germline assignment: CDR1 SGHAT and CDR2 FQNNGV. The CDR3, as DNA: TGTGCCAGCAGCTGGGGTGCGGGAACTGAAGCTTTCTTT. Its protein is CASSWGAGTEAFF.

V gene TRBV4-3 combines with J gene TRBJ2-7; D perhaps matches TRBD1 (7 bases). The CDR3 totals 15 residues. Trimming pared 5 bases from V and 0 bases from J, leaving 14 bases between. Germline assignment: CDR1 LGHNA and CDR2 YSLEER. The CDR3 spells CASSSNRGGSYEQYF. The DNA for the CDR3 is TGCGCCAGCAGCTCTAACAGGGGAGGCTCCTACGAGCAGTACTTC.

This chain uses TRBV7-2 with TRBJ2-4, with a weak D call TRBD2 (6 bases). The CDR3 consists of 15 residues. Germline CDR1 SGHTA, CDR2 FQGNSA. V gave up 5 bases and J gave up 13 bases, with 24 bases separating them. CDR3 in amino acids: CASSPRYEGLTKQYF. The DNA for the CDR3 is TGTGCCAGCAGCCCTAGATATGAGGGACTTACCAAACAGTACTTC.

This chain uses TRBV28 with TRBJ2-1; 9 positions match TRBD2. Trimming removed 2 bases from V and 5 bases from J; junction bases left unmatched: 7. The CDR3 has 16 amino acids. The germline CDR1 and CDR2 sequences are MDHEN and SYDVKM. In DNA form, the CDR3 reads TGTGCCAGCAGTTTAATCCTAGCGGGGACCCACAATGAGCAGTTCTTC. It codes for CASSLILAGTHNEQFF.

The rearrangement uses TRBV7-8 and TRBJ2-7, with TRBD2 as a possible D gene (6 bases). CDR1 is SGHVS, CDR2 FQNEAQ, per germline. Trimming pared 5 bases from V and 3 bases from J, leaving 20 bases between. The CDR3 length is 16 residues. CDR3 bases: TGTGCCAGCAGCCGAGGACTAAGTGGGTCTTTCTACGAGCAGTACTTC. Translation: CASSRGLSGSFYEQYF. Together with reference TRBV7-8 and TRBJ2-7, the CDR3 gives the full variable domain: GAGVSQSPRYKVAKRGQDVALRCDPISGHVSLFWYQQALGQGPEFLTYFQNEAQLDKSGLPSDRFFAERPEGSVSTLKIQRTQQEDSAVYLCASSRGLSGSFYEQYFGPGTRLTVT.

The table lists this clone with a few counts. The CDR3 here is CASSLFINYGYTF. The CDR3 DNA sequence: TGCGCCAGCAGCTTGTTTATCAACTATGGCTACACCTTC. The gene calls are TRBV5-1 and TRBJ1-2; no clear D gene. This CDR3 has 13 amino acids. Germline CDR1 SGHRS, CDR2 YFSETQ. Deletions cut 1 base from V and 2 bases from J, with 6 bases between.

The chain links TRBV6-5 to TRBJ2-7; the match to TRBD2 covers 7 bases. Germline V gives CDR1 MNHEY, CDR2 SVGAGI. This CDR3 region has 16 residues. V lost 3 bases and J lost 6; bases outside the gene matches: 14. In DNA, the CDR3 is TGTGCCAGCAGTTATCGCGGGCCTGGGAGGGGAGCCGAGCAGTACTTC. Protein sequence: CASSYRGPGRGAEQYF.

The rearrangement joins TRBV5-6 to TRBJ1-5; maybe TRBD1 (6 bases). The CDR3 loop spans 14 amino acids. Germline V lookup: CDR1 SGHDT, CDR2 YYEEEE. The V end was cut by 2 bases, the J end by 4 bases, with 10 bases between. CDR3 amino acids: CASSLAGDNQPQHF. The CDR3 DNA reads as TGTGCCAGCAGCTTAGCAGGGGATAATCAGCCCCAGCATTTT.

This chain links TRBV7-2 with TRBJ1-4; D perhaps matches TRBD1 (5 bases). Per germline, CDR1 SGHTA and CDR2 FQGNSA. This CDR3 contains 16 residues. Trimming took off 5 bases at V and 0 bases at J, with 13 bases between the two ends. The CDR3 region has the DNA TGTGCCAGCAGCATACAGGCAACCACAACTAATGAAAAACTGTTTTTT. It codes for CASSIQATTTNEKLFF.

The chain employs TRBV28 and TRBJ1-2, with 9 bases lining up with TRBD1. Germline trimming cut 3 bases from V and 5 bases from J; bases unmatched to any gene: 10. CDR1 is MDHEN and CDR2 is SYDVKM in the germline V gene. This CDR3 is built from 16 residues. CDR3 protein: CASSFPTGGRGYGYTF. In DNA form, the CDR3 reads TGTGCCAGCAGTTTCCCGACAGGGGGGAGAGGGTATGGCTACACCTTC.

CDR3 protein: CATSRGRAGVNTEAFF. Here the CDR3 DNA reads TGTGCCACCAGCAGAGGTCGGGCAGGGGTGAACACTGAAGCTTTCTTT. The V and J genes are TRBV15 and TRBJ1-1, with TRBD1 as a possible D gene (6 bases). Trimming stripped 1 base from V and 0 bases from J, with 12 bases between. Germline CDR1 reads LNHNV; CDR2 reads YYDKDF (reference sequence). This CDR3 has 16 residues. The variable domain in full, with the rest retrieved from reference TRBV15 and TRBJ1-1, is DAMVIQNPRYQVTQFGKPVTLSCSQTLNHNVMYWYQQKSSQAPKLLFHYYDKDFNNEADTPDNFQSRRPNTSFCFLDIRSPGLGDTAMYLCATSRGRAGVNTEAFFGQGTRLTVV.

In its sample, this clone was seen once. The V call is TRBV11-1, the J call TRBJ2-7, with D maybe TRBD2 (6 bases). V was shortened by 3 bases and J by 4 bases, with 10 bases between the two germline ends. Germline loops: CDR1 SGHAT, CDR2 FQDESV (reference sequence). The CDR3 consists of 13 residues. The CDR3 region is CASSLRRGYEQYF. Written as DNA, the CDR3 is TGTGCCAGCAGCTTGCGGCGGGGATACGAGCAGTACTTC.

The chain employs TRBV19 and TRBJ2-3; D perhaps matches TRBD2 (5 bases). The CDR3 length is 14 residues. CDR1 LNHDA and CDR2 SQIVND come from the germline V gene (reference sequence). Trimming took 3 bases from V and 3 from J, leaving 10 bases between them. The CDR3: CASSIFGETDTQYF. The DNA of the CDR3 is TGTGCCAGTAGTATCTTCGGGGAAACAGATACGCAGTATTTT.

The gene calls are TRBV14 and TRBJ1-1, with a possible D match to TRBD1 (5 bases). The CDR3 extends over 15 amino acids. Germline lookup yields CDR1 SGHDN and CDR2 FVKESK. Trimming took off 6 bases at V and 2 bases at J, with 16 bases between the two ends. In nucleotides, the CDR3 is TGTGCCAGCAGTTCCAGGGTGGGATATAACACTGAAGCTTTCTTT. Amino acid sequence: CASSSRVGYNTEAFF.

The rearrangement links TRBV4-2 to TRBJ2-3; maybe TRBD2 (6 bases). The CDR3 has 15 amino acids. Trimming shortened V by 1 base and J by 2 bases, and 10 bases separated the two germline ends. The germline V gene has CDR1 LGHNA and CDR2 YNFKEQ. This CDR3 is CASSQGTTSTDTQYF. DNA of the CDR3: TGTGCCAGCAGCCAAGGGACTACCTCCACAGATACGCAGTATTTT.